Presented here are 17 T cell receptor beta chains from one specimen sequenced in a study of blood T cell repertoires in COVID-19. Repertoires were generated with immunoSEQ multiplex PCR, while TCRdb's copy carries only in-frame clones and drops some. The repertoire has 350,000 to 450,000 clones, less than 90% of them found once; the top ten carry roughly 7.2%. The source material was peripheral blood. These receptors came from a woman aged 55-75 years with COVID-19, enrolled during active disease.

This clone was detected only once. This chain connects TRBV19 to TRBJ1-2; 8 positions match TRBD1. The V segment lost 5 bases and the J segment 6 bases; nucleotides outside the gene matches: 8. CDR1 is LNHDA and CDR2 is SQIVND in the germline V gene (reference sequence). The CDR3 loop spans 14 amino acids. The CDR3: CASSPRDRLDGYTF. The CDR3 coding sequence is TGTGCCAGTAGTCCCCGGGACAGGTTGGATGGCTACACCTTC.

This clone was counted once. The V call is TRBV19, the J call TRBJ1-1, with TRBD1 as a possible D gene (6 bases). Per the germline V gene, CDR1 is LNHDA and CDR2 is SQIVND (reference sequence). Trimming took off 9 bases at V and 1 base at J, with 18 bases between the two ends. This CDR3 has 15 residues. The CDR3 reads CASQIGPRGNTEAFF. CDR3 nucleotide sequence: TGTGCCAGCCAGATTGGTCCCAGGGGGAACACTGAAGCTTTCTTT.

This rearrangement joins TRBV2 to TRBJ1-5; D is unclear. CDR1 is SNHLY and CDR2 is FYNNEI in the germline V gene. V lost 4 bases to trimming and J lost 4 bases, with 5 bases between them. The CDR3 is made up of 12 amino acids. This CDR3 reads CASSVSNQPQHF. The CDR3 nucleotides read TGTGCCAGCAGTGTTAGTAATCAGCCCCAGCATTTT. The full variable domain, rest sourced from reference TRBV2 and TRBJ1-5, is EPEVTQTPSHQVTQMGQEVILRCVPISNHLYFYWYRQILGQKVEFLVSFYNNEISEKSEIFDDQFSVERPDGSNFTLKIRSTKLEDSAMYFCASSVSNQPQHFGDGTRLSIL.

CDR3 coding DNA: TGTGCCAGCAGCCATACTTATGATGACAGGGGGCGCGCAGATACGCAGTATTTT. This sequence encodes CASSHTYDDRGRADTQYF. V and J are TRBV13 and TRBJ2-3, with 10 bases matching TRBD1. With 5 bases clipped from V and 4 bases from J, the junction kept 15 bases outside the gene matches. Germline assignment: CDR1 PRHDT and CDR2 FYEKMQ (reference sequence). This CDR3 region has 18 residues.

V gene TRBV25-1 combines with J gene TRBJ2-1; D possibly corresponds to TRBD2 (6 bases). The V end lost 0 bases, the J end lost 5 bases, and 20 bases lay between the germline ends. This CDR3 has 18 amino acids. Germline-derived CDR1 and CDR2 are MGHDK and SYGVNS. The CDR3 reads CASSEYSLQRVPHNEQFF. The CDR3 coding sequence is TGTGCCAGCAGTGAATATTCCCTCCAGCGGGTCCCACACAATGAGCAGTTCTTC.

The chain employs TRBV18 and TRBJ1-4; D is uncertain. CDR1 and CDR2 (germline): KGHSH, LQKENI. Trimming pared 6 bases from V and 7 bases from J, leaving 18 bases between. The CDR3 is 15 residues long. The CDR3 loop reads CASSTLMGVSEKLFF. The CDR3 nucleotides read TGTGCCAGCTCGACCCTGATGGGCGTGAGTGAAAAACTGTTTTTT.

The chain couples TRBV19 to TRBJ2-6; D is perhaps TRBD1 (6 bases). The CDR3 covers 16 residues. With 6 bases removed from V and 1 base from J, the gap between germline ends came to 13 bases. CDR1 LNHDA and CDR2 SQIVND come from the germline V gene (reference sequence). CDR3 sequence: CASRSTGLSGANVLTF. The CDR3 bases are TGTGCCAGTAGGTCGACAGGCTTGTCTGGGGCCAACGTCCTGACTTTC.

This clone was counted only a few times. The J gene is TRBJ1-6, the V gene TRBV10-2; D ambiguous. Trimming shortened V by 0 bases and J by 10 bases, and 13 bases separated the two germline ends. Germline V CDR1 and CDR2: WSHSY, SAAADI. The CDR3 consists of 15 residues. The CDR3 here is CASSESLRASSPLHF. In DNA, the CDR3 is TGCGCCAGCAGTGAGTCGTTGAGGGCAAGCTCACCCCTCCACTTT.

The chain is built from TRBV9 and TRBJ2-1; D remains unclear. Germline loops: CDR1 SGDLS, CDR2 YYNGEE. V dropped 0 bases and J dropped 9 bases, with 10 bases sitting between them. This CDR3 spans 13 amino acids. CDR3 protein: CASSVDGPVEQFF. CDR3 DNA: TGTGCCAGCAGCGTAGACGGTCCTGTTGAGCAGTTCTTC.

The chain links TRBV5-5 to TRBJ1-2, with TRBD1 as a possible D gene (5 bases). V gave up 0 bases and J gave up 7 bases, with 13 bases separating them. The CDR3 totals 14 residues. The germline gives CDR1 SGHKS, CDR2 YYEKEE (reference sequence). This chain's CDR3 is CASSLAAGDPGYTF. The DNA for the CDR3 is TGTGCCAGCAGCTTGGCCGCGGGGGATCCTGGCTACACCTTC. The complete variable domain, with remaining parts taken from reference TRBV5-5 and TRBJ1-2, reads DAGVTQSPTHLIKTRGQQVTLRCSPISGHKSVSWYQQVLGQGPQFIFQYYEKEERGRGNFPDRFSARQFPNYSSELNVNALLLGDSALYLCASSLAAGDPGYTFGSGTRLTVV.

CDR3 DNA sequence: TGTGCCAGCAGGGCCAATACCGGAGGGACAGTCTCTGGCTACACCTTC. It codes for CASRANTGGTVSGYTF. The chain uses TRBV6-6 and TRBJ1-2; 7 nucleotides line up with TRBD1. Germline V gene lookup returns CDR1 MNHNY and CDR2 SVGAGI (reference sequence). J gave up 7 bases and V 6 bases, and 17 bases lay outside the gene matches. The CDR3 has 16 residues.

The V and J genes are TRBV11-1 and TRBJ1-1; 8 bases line up with TRBD1. CDR1 is SGHAT and CDR2 is FQDESV in the germline V gene (reference sequence). This CDR3 has 14 amino acids. With V trimmed by 5 bases and J by 6 bases, 8 bases remained unmatched. As DNA, the CDR3 is TGTGCCAGCAGCCCCGGACAGGGAAGGGCTGAAGCTTTCTTT. Amino acid sequence: CASSPGQGRAEAFF.

This clone was counted only a few times. The CDR3 DNA sequence: TGTGCCATCGCCCCGGGTAATTCACCCCTCCACTTT. Translated, it gives CAIAPGNSPLHF. The chain recombines TRBV10-3 with TRBJ1-6; D gene ambiguous. This CDR3 region has 12 residues. Per germline, CDR1 ENHRY and CDR2 SYGVKD. The germline V and J ends were trimmed by 8 bases and 6 bases, with 8 bases remaining between them.

The chain uses TRBV19 and TRBJ2-7, with D tentatively TRBD1 (6 bases). This CDR3 spans 15 amino acids. Looked up from germline, CDR1 is LNHDA and CDR2 is SQIVND (reference sequence). V gave up 6 bases and J gave up 5 bases, with 20 bases separating them. CDR3: CASSNPRTGMDEQYF. The CDR3 bases are TGTGCCAGTAGCAACCCGAGAACAGGGATGGACGAGCAGTACTTC.

The V gene is TRBV5-1, the J gene TRBJ1-1; no firm D call. Trimming left V 0 bases short and J 0 bases short, with 9 bases between. In germline, CDR1 is SGHRS, CDR2 YFSETQ. The CDR3 sequence is 15 residues long. The CDR3: CASSLVVSMNTEAFF. In DNA, the CDR3 is TGCGCCAGCAGCTTGGTGGTGAGCATGAACACTGAAGCTTTCTTT.

The V and J genes are TRBV7-2 and TRBJ1-2; 7 bases agree with TRBD1. Trimming at V came to 0 bases and at J to 5 bases, leaving 3 bases not matched to a gene. Germline V lookup: CDR1 SGHTA, CDR2 FQGNSA. This CDR3 has 14 residues. The chain's CDR3 is CASSLAGQNYGYTF. CDR3 bases: TGTGCCAGCAGCTTAGCGGGACAGAATTATGGCTACACCTTC.

The chain employs TRBV7-3 and TRBJ2-5; 11 bases match TRBD2. Trimming cost V 5 bases and J 5 bases; bases outside gene matches: 10. This CDR3 has 16 residues. Germline V CDR1 and CDR2: SGHTA, FQGTGA. CDR3 in DNA: TGTGCCAGCAGCCGCATTAGCGGGGGGGCCTGGGAGACCCAGTACTTC. Amino acids: CASSRISGGAWETQYF.